One and the same sample provided the 14 T cell receptor beta chains below, sequenced in a study of cytomegalovirus exposure and HLA in healthy donors. The study ran its PCR with 60 Vbeta and 13 Jbeta primers. Repertoires were generated with immunoSEQ multiplex PCR, while TCRdb's copy carries only in-frame clones and drops some. The sample includes tens of thousands of clones, roughly 67% of them seen just once. Sequencing was carried out using PBMCs. The source of these receptors is a woman aged 45-65 years in good health and CMV-seropositive.

The CDR3 sequence is CASSLGLAGGVSDTQYF. The CDR3 DNA reads TGCGCCAGCAGCTTGGGCCTAGCGGGGGGGGTATCAGATACGCAGTATTTT. This chain connects TRBV5-1 to TRBJ2-3; 12 bases align to TRBD2. Germline V gene sequence: CDR1 SGHRS, CDR2 YFSETQ. The CDR3 is 17 amino acids. Trimming took 0 bases from V and 4 from J; bases not matched to a gene: 6.

This clone was seen a handful of times. The chain couples TRBV2 to TRBJ1-3; D is perhaps TRBD1 (5 bases). Germline CDR1 SNHLY, CDR2 FYNNEI. V dropped 1 base and J dropped 0 bases, with 7 bases sitting between them. The CDR3 spans 15 residues. This chain's CDR3 is CASSEGQNSGNTIYF. CDR3 bases: TGTGCCAGCAGTGAAGGACAGAACTCTGGAAACACCATATATTTT. The whole variable domain, remainder taken from reference TRBV2 and TRBJ1-3, is EPEVTQTPSHQVTQMGQEVILRCVPISNHLYFYWYRQILGQKVEFLVSFYNNEISEKSEIFDDQFSVERPDGSNFTLKIRSTKLEDSAMYFCASSEGQNSGNTIYFGEGSWLTVV.

This clone was counted only a few times. CDR3 region: CASSPLGRQGVSYEQYF. As DNA, the CDR3 is TGTGCCAGCAGCCCCTTGGGGAGACAGGGCGTCTCTTACGAGCAGTACTTC. This chain links TRBV11-2 with TRBJ2-5; 7 nucleotides match TRBD1. The DNA end is more similar to TRBJ2-7, so the J call may be wrong. This CDR3 has 17 amino acids. CDR1 is SGHAT, CDR2 FQNNGV, per germline.

The chain combines TRBV19 with TRBJ1-5; D call uncertain. Germline lookup yields CDR1 LNHDA and CDR2 SQIVND (reference sequence). The CDR3 loop spans 17 amino acids. V gave up 7 bases and J gave up 4 bases, with 23 bases separating them. CDR3 sequence reads: CASTNTPGSQPNQPQHF. CDR3 nucleotide sequence: TGTGCCAGTACCAATACTCCGGGTAGTCAACCAAATCAGCCCCAGCATTTT.

The chain couples TRBV4-2 to TRBJ2-3, with 9 bases lining up with TRBD1. The CDR3 length is 14 residues. The J segment lost 5 bases and the V segment lost 1 base, leaving 1 base of the junction unmatched. Looked up from germline, CDR1 is LGHNA and CDR2 is YNFKEQ. The CDR3 reads CASSQGTGEDTQYF. The CDR3 DNA reads TGTGCCAGCAGCCAAGGGACAGGGGAAGATACGCAGTATTTT.

This clone was counted a few times. The chain couples TRBV9 to TRBJ1-6, with unresolved D. Germline V CDR1 and CDR2: SGDLS, YYNGEE. This CDR3 spans 16 amino acids. Trimming pared 0 bases from V and 11 bases from J, leaving 18 bases between. CDR3 residues: CASSVEFPTGDAPLHF. The CDR3 coding sequence is TGTGCCAGCAGCGTAGAGTTTCCCACCGGGGATGCACCCCTCCACTTT.

The rearrangement joins TRBV5-4 to TRBJ2-1; perhaps TRBD2 as D (6 bases). V was cut by 3 bases and J by 0 bases, with 13 bases left in between. Germline V gene sequence: CDR1 SGHNT, CDR2 YYREEE (reference sequence). The CDR3 totals 16 residues. This CDR3 is CASSSSAGYSYNEQFF. The DNA for the CDR3 is TGTGCCAGCAGCTCCTCCGCGGGGTACTCCTACAATGAGCAGTTCTTC. Full variable domain (remainder filled in from reference TRBV5-4 and TRBJ2-1): ETGVTQSPTHLIKTRGQQVTLRCSSQSGHNTVSWYQQALGQGPQFIFQYYREEENGRGNFPPRFSGLQFPNYSSELNVNALELDDSALYLCASSSSAGYSYNEQFFGPGTRLTVL.

The sample holds one count of this clone. The chain carries TRBV11-2 and TRBJ2-2; tentative D call: TRBD1 (5 bases). V was shortened by 5 bases and J by 6 bases, with 16 bases between the two germline ends. This CDR3 comprises 15 residues. CDR1 SGHAT and CDR2 FQNNGV come from the germline V gene. CDR3 sequence (DNA): TGTGCCAGCAGCGCCCCCGGTGGGGCAGCCGGGGAGCTGTTTTTT. Amino acid sequence: CASSAPGGAAGELFF.

V and J are TRBV2 and TRBJ1-1, with a weak D call TRBD1 (5 bases). CDR1 is SNHLY, CDR2 FYNNEI, per germline. The ends were cut back, 3 bases at V and 5 bases at J, with 13 bases in the middle. The CDR3 is 14 amino acids. DNA for the CDR3: TGTGCCAGCAGTGACCAGGGAATCAATACTGAAGCTTTCTTT. Protein sequence: CASSDQGINTEAFF. The entire variable domain, with the rest obtained from reference TRBV2 and TRBJ1-1, is as follows: EPEVTQTPSHQVTQMGQEVILRCVPISNHLYFYWYRQILGQKVEFLVSFYNNEISEKSEIFDDQFSVERPDGSNFTLKIRSTKLEDSAMYFCASSDQGINTEAFFGQGTRLTVV.

The chain combines TRBV6-5 with TRBJ1-2; TRBD1 aligns across 8 bases. The CDR3 contains 15 residues. The germline CDR1 and CDR2 sequences are MNHEY and SVGAGI. The junction had 5 bases not matched to a gene; V was cut back by 0 bases and J by 5 bases. CDR3: CASSYSTQGGYGYTF. Here the CDR3 DNA reads TGTGCCAGCAGTTACTCGACACAGGGGGGATATGGCTACACCTTC.

Only a few counts were recorded for this clone. This rearrangement joins TRBV4-1 to TRBJ1-4; a weak D match, TRBD1 (5 bases). Trimming shortened V by 0 bases and J by 5 bases, and 7 bases separated the two germline ends. This CDR3 has 14 amino acids. Germline V gene lookup returns CDR1 MGHRA and CDR2 YSYEKL. The CDR3 DNA sequence: TGCGCCAGCAGCCAAGATAACAGGAATGAAAAACTGTTTTTT. Translated: CASSQDNRNEKLFF.

The chain is built from TRBV5-4 and TRBJ2-1; 10 bases fit TRBD2. CDR3 length: 16 amino acids. V lost 0 bases and J lost 5; bases outside the gene matches: 5. Germline V gene sequence: CDR1 SGHNT, CDR2 YYREEE (reference sequence). The CDR3 DNA follows: TGTGCCAGCAGCTTGGTCAGCGGGGGGGCCGACAATGAGCAGTTCTTC. It codes for CASSLVSGGADNEQFF.

The rearrangement joins TRBV7-6 to TRBJ2-2; perhaps TRBD1 as D (6 bases). CDR3 length: 17 amino acids. V was pared by 1 base and J by 5 bases, with 17 bases between. Germline V gene lookup returns CDR1 SGHVS and CDR2 FNYEAQ. The CDR3 region is CASSLGGPLDGTGELFF. As DNA, the CDR3 is TGTGCCAGCAGCTTAGGGGGGCCCCTAGATGGAACCGGGGAGCTGTTTTTT.

The chain couples TRBV28 to TRBJ1-1; D is possibly TRBD1 (6 bases). CDR3 length: 15 amino acids. Germline V gene data show CDR1 as MDHEN and CDR2 as SYDVKM. The V end was cut by 7 bases, the J end by 4 bases, with 19 bases between. The CDR3 spells CASTFPQGLSTEAFF. CDR3 bases: TGTGCCAGCACTTTCCCCCAGGGGCTTAGCACTGAAGCTTTCTTT.